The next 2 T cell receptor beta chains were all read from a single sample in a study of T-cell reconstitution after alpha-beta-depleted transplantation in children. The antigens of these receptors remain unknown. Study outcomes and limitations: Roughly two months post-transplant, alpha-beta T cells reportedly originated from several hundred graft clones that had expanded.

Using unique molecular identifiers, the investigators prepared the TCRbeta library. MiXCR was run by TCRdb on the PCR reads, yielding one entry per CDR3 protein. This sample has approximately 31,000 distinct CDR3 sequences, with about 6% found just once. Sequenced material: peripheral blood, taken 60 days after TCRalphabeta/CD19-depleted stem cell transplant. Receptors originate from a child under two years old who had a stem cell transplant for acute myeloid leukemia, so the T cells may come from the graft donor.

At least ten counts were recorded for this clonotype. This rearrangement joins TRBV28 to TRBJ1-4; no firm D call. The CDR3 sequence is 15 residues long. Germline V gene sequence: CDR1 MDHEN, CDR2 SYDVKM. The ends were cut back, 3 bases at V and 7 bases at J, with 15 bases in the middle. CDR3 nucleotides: TGTGCCAGCAGTTTGGAAGGACTACTTCTTGAAAAACTGTTTTTT. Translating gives CASSLEGLLLEKLFF.

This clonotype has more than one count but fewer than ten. CDR3 nucleotide sequence: TGTGCTAGTGGTTTGGGCATGAACACTGAAGCTTTCTTT. Translating gives CASGLGMNTEAFF. The gene calls are TRBV12-5 and TRBJ1-1; D is undetermined. The CDR3 is made up of 13 amino acids. Germline CDR1 reads LGHNT; CDR2 reads FRNRAP. V was cut by 1 base and J by 0 bases, with 3 bases left in between. Complete variable domain (other parts from reference TRBV12-5 and TRBJ1-1): DARVTQTPRHKVTEMGQEVTMRCQPILGHNTVFWYRQTMMQGLELLAYFRNRAPLDDSGMPKDRFSAEMPDATLATLKIQPSEPRDSAVYFCASGLGMNTEAFFGQGTRLTVV.